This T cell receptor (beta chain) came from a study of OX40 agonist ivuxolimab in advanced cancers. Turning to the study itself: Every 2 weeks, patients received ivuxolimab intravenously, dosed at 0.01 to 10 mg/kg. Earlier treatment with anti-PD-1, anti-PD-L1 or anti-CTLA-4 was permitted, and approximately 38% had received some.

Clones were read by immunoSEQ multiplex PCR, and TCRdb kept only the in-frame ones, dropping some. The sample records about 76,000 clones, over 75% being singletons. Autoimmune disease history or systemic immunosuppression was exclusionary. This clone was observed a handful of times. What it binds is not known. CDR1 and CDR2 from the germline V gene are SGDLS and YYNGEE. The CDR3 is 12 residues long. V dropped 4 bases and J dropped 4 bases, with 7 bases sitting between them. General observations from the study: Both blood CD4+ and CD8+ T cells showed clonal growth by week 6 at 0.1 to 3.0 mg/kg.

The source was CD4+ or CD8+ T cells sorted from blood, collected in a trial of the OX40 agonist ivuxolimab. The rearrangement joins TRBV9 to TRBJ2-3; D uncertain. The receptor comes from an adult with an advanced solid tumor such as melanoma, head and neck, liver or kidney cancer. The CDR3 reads CASSRDSDTQYF. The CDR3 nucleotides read TGTGCCAGCAGCCGAGACTCAGATACGCAGTATTTT.